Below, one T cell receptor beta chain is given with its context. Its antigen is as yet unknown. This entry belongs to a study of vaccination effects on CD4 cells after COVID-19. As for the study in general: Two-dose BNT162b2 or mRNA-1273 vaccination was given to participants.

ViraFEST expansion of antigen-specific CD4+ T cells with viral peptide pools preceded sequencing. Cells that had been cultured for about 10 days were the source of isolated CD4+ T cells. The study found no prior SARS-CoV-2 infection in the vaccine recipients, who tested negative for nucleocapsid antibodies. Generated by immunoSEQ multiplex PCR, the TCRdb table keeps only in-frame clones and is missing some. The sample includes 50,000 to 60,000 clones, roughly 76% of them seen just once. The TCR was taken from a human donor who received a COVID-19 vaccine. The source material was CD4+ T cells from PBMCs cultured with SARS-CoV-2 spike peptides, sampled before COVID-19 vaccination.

The CDR3 bases are TGTGCCAGCAGCCCCGGGACAGCCTTTGAAGCTTTCTTT. Its protein product is CASSPGTAFEAFF. V and J are TRBV11-2 and TRBJ1-1; 7 bases fit TRBD1. Germline lookup yields CDR1 SGHAT and CDR2 FQNNGV. With 5 bases clipped from V and 7 bases from J, the junction kept 7 bases outside the gene matches. This CDR3 has 13 residues.